This T cell receptor beta chain was found in a study of TIL therapy for anti-PD-1-resistant metastatic lung cancer. Overall study: Half of patients were current or former smokers. By whole-exome sequencing, median non-synonymous tumor mutation burden was roughly 1.4 mutations per megabase. General study results and limits: Many TIL product clones were absent from baseline tumor, suggesting clonal contraction.

This was the immunoSEQ v3 assay. Each library reached some 2 million read pairs, or about 5-6 million at deep level. Clones were read by immunoSEQ multiplex PCR, and TCRdb kept only the in-frame ones, dropping some. The sample includes about 100,000 clones, roughly two thirds seen only once; the top ten take over 9.5%. Specified time point: pre-treatment sample, taken before nivolumab and TIL therapy. Most excised metastases sampled were pleural nodules or supraclavicular lymph nodes. The length of the CDR3 is 14 residues. Trimming shortened V by 0 bases and J by 10 bases, and 15 bases separated the two germline ends. Germline values: CDR1 SGHTA, CDR2 FQGNSA. This clone was seen more than once but under ten times. Antigen specificity is unknown.

Sequencing was performed on tumor tissue, taken at baseline. The source is a person between 25 and 80 years old with non-small cell lung cancer. This rearrangement joins TRBV7-2 to TRBJ1-1; D is ambiguous. For the CDR3, the DNA is TGTGCCAGCAGCTTAGCTCCGTATGGCGGTAGAGCTTTCTTT. Its protein product is CASSLAPYGGRAFF.